The sequence of this TCR beta chain was determined in a study of T cell responses to AZD1222 COVID-19 vaccine. General study points: The donor group comprised mostly white British people and more females; the analysis possibly underestimated clonal diversity.

CDR1 and CDR2 (germline): SGHTA, FQGNSA. V lost 5 bases to trimming and J lost 4 bases, with 6 bases between them. The CDR3 length is 11 residues. The assay was immunoSEQ multiplex PCR, and TCRdb's table has in-frame clones only and misses some. This table has around 63,000 clones, 85% appearing once. There are a few counts of this clone. The antigen is undetermined. Sample: peripheral blood, taken on day 0 of AZD1222 vaccination. This clonotype was obtained from an adult in good health. The chain couples TRBV7-2 to TRBJ2-7; D gene ambiguous. This CDR3 is CASSEMYEQYF. CDR3 bases: TGTGCCAGCAGCGAGATGTACGAGCAGTACTTC.